This T cell receptor (beta chain) was profiled in a study of shared clonotypes between healthy human individuals. Study conclusions and caveats: Larger estimated richness was generally seen in naive subsets than in memory subsets. Represented genetic and exposure-history diversity was restricted by having few donors. Non-shared clonotypes had lower generation probabilities than those shared by all four donors.

The germline V gene encodes CDR1 SGHTA and CDR2 FQGNSA. The ends were cut back, 7 bases at V and 0 bases at J, with 11 bases in the middle. The CDR3 is made up of 14 amino acids. With respect to this clone: The antigen is undetermined.

Generated by immunoSEQ multiplex PCR, the TCRdb table keeps only in-frame clones and is missing some. The sample lists over a million clones, 60% to 80% seen once, with about 1.5% in the top ten. This clonotype was sampled from a man between 18 and 29 years old in good health. The sample was memory CD4+ T cells sorted from blood. Specified subset: CD45RA-negative fraction. This chain uses TRBV7-2 with TRBJ2-3; D unclear. CDR3 region: CASTSVRSTDTQYF. CDR3 in DNA: TGTGCCAGCACCTCCGTTCGGAGCACAGATACGCAGTATTTT.